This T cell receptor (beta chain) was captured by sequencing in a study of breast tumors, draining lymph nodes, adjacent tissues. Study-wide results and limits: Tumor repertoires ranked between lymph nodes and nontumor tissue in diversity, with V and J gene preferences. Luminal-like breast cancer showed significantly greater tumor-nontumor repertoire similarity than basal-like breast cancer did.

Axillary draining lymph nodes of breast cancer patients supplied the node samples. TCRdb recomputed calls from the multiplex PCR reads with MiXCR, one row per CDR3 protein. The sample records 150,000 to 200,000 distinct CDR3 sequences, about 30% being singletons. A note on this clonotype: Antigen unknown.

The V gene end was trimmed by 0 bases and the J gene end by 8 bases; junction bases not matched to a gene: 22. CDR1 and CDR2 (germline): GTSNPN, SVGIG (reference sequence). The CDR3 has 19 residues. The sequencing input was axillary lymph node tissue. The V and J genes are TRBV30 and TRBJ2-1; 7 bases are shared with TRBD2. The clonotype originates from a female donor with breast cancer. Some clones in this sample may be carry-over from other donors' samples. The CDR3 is CAWSVSFHQGGMIWDEQFF. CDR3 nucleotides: TGTGCCTGGAGTGTATCCTTCCACCAGGGAGGGATGATCTGGGATGAGCAGTTCTTC.